This TCR beta chain derives from a study of CD8+CD57+ T cells in acquired aplastic anemia. Flow cytometry had shown expanded CD8+CD57+ cells in the patients chosen for sequencing. This CDR3 region has 14 residues. J gave up 3 bases and V 0 bases, and 5 bases lay outside the gene matches. CDR1 DFQATT and CDR2 SNEGSKA come from the germline V gene (reference sequence). Genomic DNA was employed as the template in profiling TCR beta VDJ and CDR3. TCRdb recomputed calls from the reads with MiXCR, one row per CDR3 protein. The sample lists around 150,000 distinct CDR3 sequences; about 70% were seen once. The clonotype was recovered from a human donor with aplastic anemia. The sample consisted of sorted CD4+, CD8+, or CD8+CD57+ T cells (not recorded which) from PBMCs. This rearrangement joins TRBV20-1 to TRBJ2-7; 7 nucleotides line up with TRBD2. The CDR3 spells CSARETSGDYEQYF. The CDR3 DNA sequence: TGCAGTGCTAGAGAGACCAGCGGGGACTACGAGCAGTACTTC.